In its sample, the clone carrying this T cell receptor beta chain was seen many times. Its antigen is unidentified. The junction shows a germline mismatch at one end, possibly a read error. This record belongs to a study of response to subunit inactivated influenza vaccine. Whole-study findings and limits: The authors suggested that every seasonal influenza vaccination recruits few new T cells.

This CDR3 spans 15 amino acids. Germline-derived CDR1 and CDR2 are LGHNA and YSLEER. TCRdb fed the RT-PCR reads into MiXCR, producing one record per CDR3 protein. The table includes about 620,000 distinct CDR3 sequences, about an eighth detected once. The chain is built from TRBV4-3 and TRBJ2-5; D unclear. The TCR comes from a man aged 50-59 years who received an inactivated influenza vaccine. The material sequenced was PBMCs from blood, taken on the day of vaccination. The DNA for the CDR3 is TGCGCCAGCAGCCAAGATTGGGGAAGCTATGAGAGCCAGTACTTC. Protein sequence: CASSQDWGSYESQYF.